The 29 T cell receptor beta chains below come from one sample, sequenced in a study of T-cell reconstitution after alpha-beta-depleted transplantation in children. The library targeted TCRbeta and was prepared with unique molecular identifiers. TCRdb processed the PCR reads anew with MiXCR; each CDR3 protein has one entry. This table has about 340,000 distinct CDR3 sequences, 10% appearing once. This sample comprised PBMCs from the stem cell graft donor, obtained from the stem cell graft. Receptors were obtained from a human donor who donated a stem cell graft to a child with acute lymphoblastic leukemia.

This clonotype came up a few times. The chain employs TRBV3-1 and TRBJ2-3; D not resolved. Germline values: CDR1 LGHDT, CDR2 YNNKEL (reference sequence). The V and J ends lost 1 base and 2 bases respectively, with 16 bases between them. The CDR3 runs 17 residues. The CDR3 DNA reads TGTGCCAGCAGCCAAGGGTCCTTAGCCGTAGTCACAGATACGCAGTATTTT. This sequence encodes CASSQGSLAVVTDTQYF.

This clonotype was counted only a few times. The chain is built from TRBV2 and TRBJ2-2; D is uncertain. Germline V gene lookup returns CDR1 SNHLY and CDR2 FYNNEI. V lost 1 base and J 7 bases, leaving 4 bases between the germline ends. The CDR3 loop spans 12 amino acids. CDR3 in amino acids: CASSEGGGELFF. In DNA form, the CDR3 reads TGTGCCAGCAGTGAAGGGGGCGGGGAGCTGTTTTTT.

The sample holds a few counts of this clonotype. The gene calls are TRBV28 and TRBJ1-1; 8 bases are a match to TRBD1. The J segment lost 0 bases and the V segment lost 11 bases, leaving 8 bases of the junction unmatched. The CDR3 totals 14 residues. Germline V lookup: CDR1 MDHEN, CDR2 SYDVKM. The CDR3 is CAGQGWKMNTEAFF. In DNA, the CDR3 is TGTGCCGGACAGGGTTGGAAGATGAACACTGAAGCTTTCTTT.

This chain links TRBV7-8 with TRBJ2-7; 8 bases are a match to TRBD2. V lost 1 base and J lost 0; bases outside the gene matches: 14. The CDR3 covers 19 residues. Germline V gene lookup returns CDR1 SGHVS and CDR2 FQNEAQ. DNA for the CDR3: TGTGCCAGCAGCTTAGTTACGGGACTAGTGAACCCCTTCTCCTACGAGCAGTACTTC. It translates to CASSLVTGLVNPFSYEQYF.

This clonotype was observed at least ten times. The chain has TRBV4-1 and TRBJ2-7; TRBD1 aligns across 9 bases. There are 14 residues in the CDR3. Per germline, CDR1 MGHRA and CDR2 YSYEKL. The ends lost 4 bases at V and 1 base at J; junction bases unmatched: 2. CDR3 loop: CASSRGTGSYEQYF. The CDR3 coding sequence is TGCGCCAGCAGCCGAGGGACAGGGTCCTACGAGCAGTACTTC.

This clonotype has only a few counts. CDR3 protein: CASSLVGPALTPYEQYF. The CDR3 DNA follows: TGTGCCAGCAGCTTAGTGGGCCCGGCTCTCACCCCTTACGAGCAGTACTTC. The chain employs TRBV7-2 and TRBJ2-7; D is unresolved. CDR1 and CDR2 from the germline V gene are SGHTA and FQGNSA. This CDR3 has 17 amino acids. The germline V and J ends were trimmed by 1 base and 4 bases, with 20 bases remaining between them.

CDR3 protein: CAWSVGSTEAFF. The CDR3, as DNA: TGTGCCTGGAGTGTTGGGTCCACTGAAGCTTTCTTT. The gene calls are TRBV30 and TRBJ1-1; D not resolved. V lost 0 bases, J lost 4 bases, and 6 bases lay in between. Looked up from germline, CDR1 is GTSNPN and CDR2 is SVGIG (reference sequence). The length of the CDR3 is 12 residues.

The V call is TRBV6-5, the J call TRBJ2-3, with 10 bases matching TRBD1. J gave up 4 bases and V 7 bases, and 11 bases lay outside the gene matches. Germline-derived CDR1 and CDR2 are MNHEY and SVGAGI. The CDR3 covers 16 residues. CDR3 residues: CASNQGDRGFADTQYF. The DNA of the CDR3 is TGTGCCAGCAACCAGGGGGACAGGGGCTTCGCAGATACGCAGTATTTT.

The J gene is TRBJ2-7, the V gene TRBV25-1; D is possibly TRBD1 (5 bases). The CDR3 extends over 12 amino acids. The V gene lost 6 bases and the J gene lost 4 bases, with 10 bases spanning the gap. Germline V CDR1 and CDR2: MGHDK, SYGVNS. The CDR3 here is CASRDDRYEQYF. CDR3 sequence (DNA): TGTGCCAGCAGGGATGACAGATACGAGCAGTACTTC.

This clonotype has ten or more counts. The rearrangement joins TRBV15 to TRBJ2-5; D is unclear. The CDR3 runs to 15 residues. The germline CDR1 and CDR2 sequences are LNHNV and YYDKDF (reference sequence). The V end lost 0 bases, the J end lost 0 bases, and 8 bases lay between the germline ends. CDR3 DNA: TGTGCCACCAGCAGAGATCCGGGTAACCAAGAGACCCAGTACTTC. Its protein product is CATSRDPGNQETQYF.

V gene TRBV7-6 combines with J gene TRBJ2-7; 7 bases align to TRBD1. V was clipped by 5 bases and J by 2 bases; unmatched bases: 6. This CDR3 is 14 amino acids long. Germline V CDR1 and CDR2: SGHVS, FNYEAQ. This chain's CDR3 is CASSHRDRAYEQYF. CDR3 DNA sequence: TGTGCCAGCAGCCACCGGGACAGAGCCTACGAGCAGTACTTC.

This clonotype has a count of ten or more. The chain uses TRBV5-1 and TRBJ2-1, with 9 bases matching TRBD2. Germline values: CDR1 SGHRS, CDR2 YFSETQ. The CDR3 extends over 15 amino acids. The V gene end was trimmed by 0 bases and the J gene end by 4 bases; junction bases not matched to a gene: 2. CDR3 region: CASSLAAGGYNEQFF. The CDR3 coding sequence is TGCGCCAGCAGCTTGGCTGCGGGAGGGTACAATGAGCAGTTCTTC.

This clonotype was counted ten times or more. The CDR3 protein is CASSFSLSGTSGPYEQYF. The CDR3 DNA sequence: TGTGCCAGCAGTTTCTCCCTTTCCGGGACTAGCGGACCCTACGAGCAGTACTTC. This sequence joins TRBV28 and TRBJ2-7, with 11 bases lining up with TRBD2. The CDR3 sequence is 18 residues long. Germline CDR1 and CDR2: MDHEN and SYDVKM. J gave up 2 bases and V 3 bases, and 12 bases lay outside the gene matches.

This clonotype occurred many times. The gene calls are TRBV10-3 and TRBJ1-1; 9 bases line up with TRBD1. V gave up 8 bases and J gave up 5 bases; unmatched junction bases: 9. This CDR3 has 14 amino acids. The germline gives CDR1 ENHRY, CDR2 SYGVKD. In DNA, the CDR3 is TGTGCCATCCTGGCGGACAGGGGTCGTACTGAAGCTTTCTTT. This gives the protein CAILADRGRTEAFF.

The table lists this clonotype with a few counts. The J gene is TRBJ2-7, the V gene TRBV28; 10 bases are a match to TRBD2. CDR1 is MDHEN and CDR2 is SYDVKM in the germline V gene. This CDR3 is built from 15 residues. V was clipped by 7 bases and J by 7 bases; unmatched bases: 13. CDR3 nucleotide sequence: TGTGCCAGCACCATTAGCGGGAGGCCCACGGGGGAGCAGTACTTC. Its translation: CASTISGRPTGEQYF.

This clonotype was counted ten times or more. The chain carries TRBV12-3 or TRBV12-4 and TRBJ1-1; no firm D call. This CDR3 is 13 amino acids long. Deletions cut 2 bases from V and 1 base from J, with 5 bases between. The CDR3 spells CASSLMGNTEAFF. CDR3 DNA: TGTGCCAGCAGTTTAATGGGGAACACTGAAGCTTTCTTT.

This clonotype was seen a few times. The chain carries TRBV11-2 and TRBJ1-5; weak D call: TRBD1 (5 bases). There are 16 residues in the CDR3. Germline V CDR1 and CDR2: SGHAT, FQNNGV. V lost 5 bases and J 6 bases, leaving 20 bases between the germline ends. In nucleotides, the CDR3 is TGTGCCAGCAGCCTCGGGACGTCGCTAGGGGTTCAGCCCCAGCATTTT. Translating it yields CASSLGTSLGVQPQHF.

This clonotype was counted a few times. The chain uses TRBV7-8 and TRBJ2-3; 10 bases match TRBD2. The CDR3 loop spans 16 amino acids. The germline V gene has CDR1 SGHVS and CDR2 FQNEAQ. The ends lost 1 base at V and 5 bases at J; junction bases unmatched: 6. Written as DNA, the CDR3 is TGTGCCAGCAGCTTAGTTCCACTAGCGGGACAAGATACGCAGTATTTT. Its protein product is CASSLVPLAGQDTQYF.

The table lists this clonotype with many counts. This chain connects TRBV29-1 to TRBJ1-2, with a possible D match to TRBD1 (6 bases). The CDR3 contains 16 residues. Trimming left V 0 bases short and J 4 bases short, with 18 bases between. Per the germline V gene, CDR1 is SQVTM and CDR2 is ANQGSEA. The CDR3 protein is CSVEEKDRSLTYGYTF. Written as DNA, the CDR3 is TGCAGCGTTGAAGAGAAGGACAGATCCCTGACCTATGGCTACACCTTC.

This clonotype was seen repeatedly, ten times or more. The genes are TRBV5-1 and TRBJ2-5; 8 bases map to TRBD1. V dropped 4 bases and J dropped 3; count of bases not matched to a gene: 8. Germline CDR1 is SGHRS and CDR2 is YFSETQ. This CDR3 is built from 15 residues. CDR3 in DNA: TGCGCCAGCAGCCACCAAGGGACAGGAGAAGAGACCCAGTACTTC. Translated, it gives CASSHQGTGEETQYF. Full variable domain (rest looked up from reference TRBV5-1 and TRBJ2-5): KAGVTQTPRYLIKTRGQQVTLSCSPISGHRSVSWYQQTPGQGLQFLFEYFSETQRNKGNFPGRFSGRQFSNSRSEMNVSTLELGDSALYLCASSHQGTGEETQYFGPGTRLLVL.

This clonotype has only a few counts. The chain couples TRBV27 to TRBJ2-1; TRBD2 agrees at 14 bases. The CDR3 sequence is 17 residues long. Germline CDR1 MNHEY, CDR2 SMNVEV (reference sequence). Unmatched junction bases numbered 3, after V lost 5 bases and J lost 0 bases. CDR3 in DNA: TGTGCCAGCAGTCCCGGGACTAGCGGGAGCTCCTACAATGAGCAGTTCTTC. Residues: CASSPGTSGSSYNEQFF.

This clonotype showed up many times. The V call is TRBV5-1, the J call TRBJ2-3; 8 bases line up with TRBD1. This CDR3 has 15 residues. Germline values: CDR1 SGHRS, CDR2 YFSETQ. V lost 1 base, J lost 4 bases, and 5 bases stayed unmatched. CDR3 amino acids: CASSLMRQGPDTQYF. In DNA form, the CDR3 reads TGCGCCAGCAGCTTGATGAGACAGGGGCCAGATACGCAGTATTTT.

At least ten counts were recorded for this clonotype. This chain connects TRBV12-3 or TRBV12-4 to TRBJ2-1; 12 nucleotides match TRBD2. Trimming took 4 bases from V and 4 from J; bases not matched to a gene: 8. The CDR3 length is 17 residues. CDR3: CASSSGLAGSWYNEQFF. For the CDR3, the DNA is TGTGCCAGCAGTTCGGGACTAGCGGGTTCGTGGTACAATGAGCAGTTCTTC.

This clonotype was seen a few times. V is TRBV18 and J is TRBJ2-3; a weak D match, TRBD2 (6 bases). V gave up 2 bases and J gave up 8 bases, with 23 bases separating them. The CDR3 runs to 17 residues. Looked up from germline, CDR1 is KGHSH and CDR2 is LQKENI. CDR3 DNA sequence: TGTGCCAGCTCACCAATAATAGCGGAGGACGCCGGGGGTACGCAGTATTTT. The encoded protein is CASSPIIAEDAGGTQYF.

V and J are TRBV7-2 and TRBJ2-2; perhaps TRBD2 as D (5 bases). With 5 bases removed from V and 0 bases from J, the gap between germline ends came to 10 bases. Germline-derived CDR1 and CDR2 are SGHTA and FQGNSA. This CDR3 has 15 amino acids. CDR3 DNA sequence: TGTGCCAGCAGCATTTACGGGGCGAACACCGGGGAGCTGTTTTTT. Translating it yields CASSIYGANTGELFF.

This clonotype was observed a handful of times. This chain links TRBV4-2 with TRBJ2-5; 9 bases are a match to TRBD2. The trim removed 4 bases at V and 5 bases at J, leaving 14 bases unmatched. The CDR3 totals 17 residues. Germline values: CDR1 LGHNA, CDR2 YNFKEQ. CDR3 sequence (DNA): TGTGCCAGCAGCCCCCAGGACGCGGGAGGGCCCAGGGAGACCCAGTACTTC. It encodes CASSPQDAGGPRETQYF.

The gene calls are TRBV20-1 and TRBJ1-6, with 7 nucleotides matching TRBD1. CDR1 and CDR2 (germline): DFQATT, SNEGSKA (reference sequence). The CDR3 runs to 15 residues. The V and J ends lost 1 base and 7 bases, in that order; junction bases with no gene match: 7. The DNA of the CDR3 is TGCAGTGCTAGAGGACCGGGACAGATAAATTCACCCCTCCACTTT. As protein: CSARGPGQINSPLHF.

The chain combines TRBV4-1 with TRBJ2-7; 7 nucleotides line up with TRBD1. J lost 0 bases, V lost 0 bases, and 2 bases had no gene match. This CDR3 comprises 15 residues. Germline V gene lookup returns CDR1 MGHRA and CDR2 YSYEKL. The CDR3 region is CASSQEGTVSYEQYF. The DNA of the CDR3 is TGCGCCAGCAGCCAAGAAGGGACAGTCTCCTACGAGCAGTACTTC.

The V call is TRBV5-6, the J call TRBJ2-3, with TRBD2 matching 9 bases. V lost 1 base to trimming and J lost 4 bases; unmatched junction nucleotides: 7. Germline V gives CDR1 SGHDT, CDR2 YYEEEE. This CDR3 contains 16 residues. CDR3 nucleotide sequence: TGTGCCAGCAGCTTGATCTCAGCGGGAGGCGCAGATACGCAGTATTTT. Translation: CASSLISAGGADTQYF.